Each of the 23 T cell receptor beta chains below was sequenced from the same sample in a study of blood T cell repertoires in COVID-19. Method: immunoSEQ multiplex PCR; TCRdb's copy keeps in-frame clones and lacks some. Counted here are 150,000 to 200,000 clones, roughly 89% occurring once; the ten biggest clones make up roughly 0.9%. Sequenced: peripheral blood. Source of these receptors: a woman under 30 who had recovered from COVID-19.

The chain recombines TRBV6-5 with TRBJ1-2; D gene unclear. V was shortened by 2 bases and J by 2 bases, with 6 bases between the two germline ends. This CDR3 contains 13 residues. Germline V gene sequence: CDR1 MNHEY, CDR2 SVGAGI. CDR3 loop: CASSYRRNYGYTF. CDR3 coding DNA: TGTGCCAGCAGTTACCGGAGGAACTATGGCTACACCTTC.

V usage is TRBV7-9 and J usage is TRBJ1-4; the match to TRBD1 covers 11 bases. Trimming cost V 7 bases and J 2 bases; bases outside gene matches: 9. The CDR3 is 17 amino acids. From germline, CDR1 is SEHNR and CDR2 FQNEAQ (reference sequence). CDR3 in amino acids: CASTNRTGGATNEKLFF. DNA of the CDR3: TGTGCCAGCACGAACAGGACAGGGGGCGCGACTAATGAAAAACTGTTTTTT.

The chain employs TRBV27 and TRBJ1-2; D possibly corresponds to TRBD1 (6 bases). The V gene lost 5 bases and the J gene lost 8 bases, with 18 bases spanning the gap. This CDR3 contains 14 residues. CDR1 MNHEY and CDR2 SMNVEV come from the germline V gene (reference sequence). For the CDR3, the DNA is TGTGCCAGCAGTCCCGCGGACAGTTTTGGCGGCTACACCTTC. It yields the protein CASSPADSFGGYTF.

This chain links TRBV5-4 with TRBJ2-5; D not resolved. The germline V gene has CDR1 SGHNT and CDR2 YYREEE (reference sequence). This CDR3 has 13 residues. The V end lost 4 bases, the J end lost 2 bases, and 9 bases lay between the germline ends. The CDR3 loop reads CASSPHGQETQYF. DNA for the CDR3: TGTGCCAGCAGCCCACACGGGCAAGAGACCCAGTACTTC.

This clone was recorded once. The chain carries TRBV30 and TRBJ2-2; the D gene is possibly TRBD1 (6 bases). V dropped 2 bases and J dropped 1 base, with 11 bases sitting between them. The CDR3 extends over 15 amino acids. The V gene's germline CDR1 is GTSNPN and CDR2 SVGIG (reference sequence). The CDR3 here is CAWSTWTVNTGELFF. In nucleotides, the CDR3 is TGTGCCTGGAGTACCTGGACAGTGAACACCGGGGAGCTGTTTTTT.

The rearrangement joins TRBV28 to TRBJ1-2, with D hard to call. Germline loops: CDR1 MDHEN, CDR2 SYDVKM. The CDR3 is made up of 11 amino acids. Trimming took off 8 bases at V and 5 bases at J, with 9 bases between the two ends. The CDR3 DNA reads as TGTGCCAGCTCCTCCTCGTATGGCTACACCTTC. Translation: CASSSSYGYTF.

The chain carries TRBV5-1 and TRBJ2-7, with a tentative D call TRBD2 (5 bases). Per germline, CDR1 SGHRS and CDR2 YFSETQ. V lost 5 bases, J lost 3 bases, and 18 bases lay in between. The CDR3 has 15 amino acids. CDR3: CASRYNSDGNYEQYF. The CDR3 nucleotides are TGCGCCAGCAGATACAATTCGGACGGGAACTACGAGCAGTACTTC.

This sequence joins TRBV15 and TRBJ1-1, with a tentative D call TRBD1 (5 bases). CDR3 size: 15 residues. Trimming shortened V by 0 bases and J by 6 bases, and 14 bases separated the two germline ends. Germline-derived CDR1 and CDR2 are LNHNV and YYDKDF (reference sequence). The CDR3 sequence is CATSRDYWGDAEAFF. As DNA, the CDR3 is TGTGCCACCAGCAGAGATTATTGGGGGGACGCTGAAGCTTTCTTT.

V gene TRBV21-1 combines with J gene TRBJ2-3; the DNA was not compared with TRBD2, the D call given in the table. TRBV21-1 is labeled a pseudogene. This CDR3 is 18 amino acids long. CDR3 sequence reads: CASRVGTSGGPSTDTQYF. CDR3 coding DNA: TGTGCCAGCAGGGTCGGGACTAGCGGGGGCCCATCCACAGATACGCAGTATTTT.

The chain couples TRBV6-1 to TRBJ2-3; TRBD1 is a possible D gene (6 bases). Trimming removed 2 bases from V and 5 bases from J, with 20 bases in between. The CDR3 contains 17 residues. Germline V CDR1 and CDR2: MNHNS, SASEGT. The CDR3 is CASSEHGATGRIDTQYF. The CDR3 DNA sequence: TGTGCCAGCAGTGAACACGGCGCCACAGGGCGCATAGATACGCAGTATTTT.

A word on this clone: This probably arose from a read error, given a far larger clone one base away. This chain joins TRBV11-1 and TRBJ1-2; tentative D call: TRBD1 (5 bases). This CDR3 is 12 amino acids long. Trimming stripped 5 bases from V and 4 bases from J, with 8 bases between. Germline CDR1 reads SGHAT; CDR2 reads FQDESV (reference sequence). This CDR3 is CASSVDSYGYTF. CDR3 in DNA: TGTGCCAGCAGCGTAGACAGCTATGGCTACACCTTC.

This chain links TRBV2 with TRBJ1-1; D gene ambiguous. This CDR3 comprises 13 residues. Germline assignment: CDR1 SNHLY and CDR2 FYNNEI. V lost 8 bases to trimming and J lost 0 bases, with 10 bases between them. CDR3 in amino acids: CASENFMNTEAFF. The CDR3 DNA reads TGTGCCAGCGAGAATTTCATGAACACTGAAGCTTTCTTT.

This clone appeared once. The chain uses TRBV2 and TRBJ2-5; 9 bases are shared with TRBD2. CDR1 is SNHLY, CDR2 FYNNEI, per germline. V shed 8 bases and J 4 bases; nucleotides not matched to a gene: 5. The CDR3 covers 13 residues. The CDR3 loop reads CASLGSGRETQYF. CDR3 nucleotides: TGTGCCAGCCTCGGTAGCGGGAGAGAGACCCAGTACTTC.

The chain joins TRBV4-3 to TRBJ2-2; 10 bases are a match to TRBD1. The V gene end was trimmed by 3 bases and the J gene end by 8 bases; junction bases not matched to a gene: 3. The germline CDR1 and CDR2 sequences are LGHNA and YSLEER. CDR3 length: 14 residues. This chain's CDR3 is CASSQRDRGGELFF. CDR3 in DNA: TGCGCCAGCAGCCAGAGGGACAGGGGTGGGGAGCTGTTTTTT.

The V gene is TRBV10-3, the J gene TRBJ1-2, with D possibly matching TRBD1 (6 bases). This CDR3 contains 13 residues. The V end lost 4 bases, the J end lost 7 bases, and 13 bases lay between the germline ends. CDR1 and CDR2 (germline): ENHRY, SYGVKD. The DNA of the CDR3 is TGTGCCATCAGTGGGGCGGGGGCTGGTGGCTACACCTTC. It encodes CAISGAGAGGYTF.

The chain carries TRBV7-2 and TRBJ1-6; D is unclear. This CDR3 spans 15 amino acids. V lost 3 bases, J lost 7 bases, and 13 bases lay in between. Germline V lookup: CDR1 SGHTA, CDR2 FQGNSA. DNA of the CDR3: TGTGCCAGCAGCTTTAATCAGGTGTACAATTCACCCCTCCACTTT. Encoded protein: CASSFNQVYNSPLHF.

The CDR3 loop is CASSPVLGQGRGYTF. DNA for the CDR3: TGCGCCAGCAGCCCGGTATTGGGACAGGGGCGAGGCTACACCTTC. The chain joins TRBV5-1 to TRBJ1-2; 10 bases fit TRBD1. V shed 4 bases and J 8 bases; nucleotides not matched to a gene: 11. The germline V gene encodes CDR1 SGHRS and CDR2 YFSETQ. The CDR3 extends over 15 amino acids.

This clone showed up just once. The chain couples TRBV4-1 to TRBJ2-3, with a weak D call TRBD2 (7 bases). The CDR3 has 15 residues. V lost 4 bases and J 3 bases, leaving 14 bases between the germline ends. Germline V gives CDR1 MGHRA, CDR2 YSYEKL. The CDR3 coding sequence is TGCGCCAGCAGCCTCCTGGGGGGGCTGACAGATACGCAGTATTTT. The encoded protein is CASSLLGGLTDTQYF.

This clone was seen only a few times. This rearrangement joins TRBV19 to TRBJ1-2, with TRBD1 matching 7 bases. This CDR3 contains 15 residues. From germline, CDR1 is LNHDA and CDR2 SQIVND (reference sequence). V trimming: 4 bases; J trimming: 2 bases; junction bases outside the gene matches: 7. The CDR3 loop reads CASSRSAGGNYGYTF. The CDR3 DNA reads as TGTGCCAGTAGTAGGTCGGCAGGGGGGAACTATGGCTACACCTTC.

The chain uses TRBV10-3 and TRBJ2-2; maybe TRBD1 (6 bases). CDR1 ENHRY and CDR2 SYGVKD come from the germline V gene. The CDR3 has 16 amino acids. Deletions cut 2 bases from V and 4 bases from J, with 14 bases between. CDR3 amino acids: CAISEQGQGPTGELFF. CDR3 DNA: TGTGCCATCAGTGAGCAGGGGCAGGGGCCCACCGGGGAGCTGTTTTTT.

The chain has TRBV5-1 and TRBJ2-3, with D unresolved. Germline lookup yields CDR1 SGHRS and CDR2 YFSETQ. CDR3 length equals 14 residues. Trimming stripped 1 base from V and 6 bases from J, with 12 bases between. DNA of the CDR3: TGCGCCAGCAGCTTGAGTCGCCCGAGGGATACGCAGTATTTT. Translation gives CASSLSRPRDTQYF. The complete variable domain, with remaining parts taken from reference TRBV5-1 and TRBJ2-3, reads KAGVTQTPRYLIKTRGQQVTLSCSPISGHRSVSWYQQTPGQGLQFLFEYFSETQRNKGNFPGRFSGRQFSNSRSEMNVSTLELGDSALYLCASSLSRPRDTQYFGPGTRLTVL.

The V and J genes are TRBV24-1 and TRBJ2-7; possibly TRBD2 for D (6 bases). Germline V gene sequence: CDR1 KGHDR, CDR2 SFDVKD. The ends were cut back, 4 bases at V and 3 bases at J, with 9 bases in the middle. CDR3 length equals 13 residues. The CDR3: CATSDLGGYEQYF. The CDR3 DNA sequence: TGTGCCACCAGTGACCTGGGGGGCTACGAGCAGTACTTC.

The V and J genes are TRBV5-1 and TRBJ2-3; maybe TRBD1 (6 bases). The CDR3 extends over 15 amino acids. Per germline, CDR1 SGHRS and CDR2 YFSETQ. V was clipped by 4 bases and J by 0 bases, with 12 bases between them. The CDR3 region is CASSARDKSTDTQYF. In DNA, the CDR3 is TGCGCCAGCAGCGCCCGGGACAAGAGCACAGATACGCAGTATTTT.